The TCR beta chain described here comes from a study of tumor-infiltrating lymphocytes in primary liver carcinoma listed by TCRdb under 2017. At the level of the whole study: Hepatocellular carcinoma (four) or combined HCC and intrahepatic cholangiocarcinoma (one) was present in the five patients, who were three men and two women aged 30 to 69 years. The 25 or so tumor region samples were profiled with Agilent mRNA microarrays so that TCRbeta repertoire diversity could be related to the local molecular phenotype. A total of some 35 specimens from 5 patients went through TCRbeta repertoire sequencing, namely 25 tumor regions, 5 adjacent noncancerous liver tissues and 5 peripheral blood samples. Roughly 3.5 to 7.5 million productive TCRbeta reads were obtained per sample, and no significant difference in read depth was found between tissue types. The study combined TCRbeta repertoire sequencing, expression microarrays and whole-exome sequencing across five regions of each liver tumor, with adjacent normal tissue and blood. Repertoires from technical replicates were highly reproducible, with mean shared-clone rates roughly 0.87 and correlation coefficients above 0.95. The five patients had tumors of stage T1-T3 N0M0, with maximum diameters ranging from roughly 4.2 to 10 cm.

A note on this clonotype: It lacks a known antigen. This may come from a read error, since a much larger clone is one base off.

Using a constant-region primer and ProtoScript II reverse transcriptase, TCRbeta-specific cDNA was reverse-transcribed from 500 to 650 ng total RNA. Three nested multiplex PCR rounds, following a slightly modified ARM-PCR procedure, were used to build the TCRbeta libraries. Sample barcodes and Illumina adapters were added in a final 25-cycle PCR with Deep VentR polymerase. Before sequencing, amplicons of 200-500 bp were gel-purified using a QIAquick gel extraction kit. An Illumina HiSeq 2500 was used to sequence the TCRbeta amplicons, generating 250-bp paired-end reads. Per the source publication's procedure: Quality trimming of reads was performed with Trimmomatic v0.33, and paired reads were merged with FLASH v1.2.11 so that full CDR3 sequences could be recovered. V, D and J germline segments were assigned to the rearranged TCRbeta sequences by MiGEC v1.2.1b. VDJtools v1.0.0 computed clonotype statistics and Shannon-Wiener diversity indices. Except for diversity analysis, only the 250 most abundant clonotypes of each sample were used in subsequent analyses to reduce sampling bias. Using fastp trimming at Q25 and MiXCR clonotype assembly, TCRdb reanalyzed the public sequencing data and kept in-frame beta chains. Each CDR3 protein appears once, grouped with its most common genes and DNA. None of the V and J calls come from the authors' own analysis; TCRdb made them. Here the sample has approximately 92,000 distinct CDR3 sequences; about 70% occur a single time. Around 9.5% of the sample is held by the ten biggest clonotypes.

Total RNA and DNA were co-extracted from around 20-30 mg of bulk tissue with the AllPrep DNA/RNA mini kit, without cell sorting. Between late 2015 and early 2016, a handful of patients in China with histopathologically diagnosed primary liver carcinoma had surgical resection. At the time of sampling, the patients had chronic HBV infection and had not received any treatment. Each tumor was sampled at five spatially separated regions: the superior, inferior, left-lateral and right-lateral poles and the tumor centre. Histology showed that every tumor sample contained more than 80% viable tumor cells. Fresh tumor and adjacent tissue pieces were bisected, with one half stored in RNAlater at -80 degrees C and the other half sent for histology. Study-wide findings and limitations: The top 250 clones made up a significantly larger repertoire fraction in tumors than in blood (p = 0.039). The study included only a few patients, and the authors note findings should be validated in a larger study. Since the samples were bulk and unsorted, there was no way to compare CD4+ and CD8+ T cell repertoires. Only about 8-24% of top clones were present in all five regions of a tumor, suggesting spatial heterogeneity of tumor-infiltrating T cells. Only the TCR beta chain was sequenced, which likely underestimates true repertoire diversity because unpaired alpha chains were not captured. Repertoire overlap was higher between tumor regions (mean roughly 36%) than tumor-adjacent (17%) or tumor-blood (14%) pairs, consistent with antigen-driven expansion.

Sequenced material: liver tumor tissue from sampling region 5. Per the publication, the cell subset or site label means: tumor region T5, tumor centre. The origin of this receptor is a woman between 55 and 75 years old with primary liver carcinoma and hepatitis B virus infection.

The nucleotides read TGTGCCAGCAGCCCGGACAGGGGGCTCGGCTATGGCTACATCTTC. This gives the protein CASSPDRGLGYGYIF. In this chain, TRBV5-6 is recombined with TRBJ1-2, with 11 bases matching TRBD1. The CDR3 measures 15 amino acids from cysteine to phenylalanine. The entry retains the CDR3 DNA only, 45 bases that are in frame from base 1. The germline V gene sets CDR1 to SGHDT and CDR2 to YYEEEE.